Below, 6 T cell receptor beta chains from the same sample are listed, as sequenced in a study of T-cell reconstitution after alpha-beta-depleted transplantation in children. Preparation of the TCRbeta library used unique molecular identifiers. TCRdb re-derived calls from the PCR reads in MiXCR, one entry per CDR3 protein. This sample carries about 640,000 distinct CDR3 sequences, roughly 13% of them seen once, and the ten largest clones take 2.2%. Material: PBMCs, mostly from graft donor cells, obtained 360 days after TCRalphabeta/CD19-depleted stem cell transplant. The source is a male patient younger than 18 who had a stem cell transplant for acute myeloid leukemia, so the T cells may come from the graft donor.

The J gene is TRBJ2-2, the V gene TRBV20-1; 7 bases are shared with TRBD2. The CDR3 is 15 residues long. The V gene's germline CDR1 is DFQATT and CDR2 SNEGSKA (reference sequence). V was pared by 6 bases and J by 1 base, with 8 bases of the junction left unmatched. The CDR3 here is CSAPTSPLNTGELFF. The CDR3 coding sequence is TGCAGTGCACCGACTAGCCCCTTGAACACCGGGGAGCTGTTTTTT.

This clonotype has ten or more counts. V and J are TRBV27 and TRBJ2-3; D not resolved. The CDR3 totals 13 residues. Germline V CDR1 and CDR2: MNHEY, SMNVEV (reference sequence). V gave up 7 bases and J gave up 0 bases, with 8 bases separating them. The CDR3: CASMFDSTDTQYF. In nucleotides, the CDR3 is TGTGCCAGCATGTTTGACAGCACAGATACGCAGTATTTT.

This clonotype appeared many times. The chain couples TRBV4-2 to TRBJ2-1, with TRBD2 matching over 8 bases. V was pared by 4 bases and J by 2 bases, with 4 bases of the junction left unmatched. This CDR3 spans 15 amino acids. Germline V gene lookup returns CDR1 LGHNA and CDR2 YNFKEQ. The CDR3 is CASSLAGPPYNEQFF. As DNA, the CDR3 is TGTGCCAGCAGCCTAGCGGGGCCCCCCTACAATGAGCAGTTCTTC.

A few counts support this clonotype. V usage is TRBV11-3 and J usage is TRBJ2-1; 7 nucleotides match TRBD1. The germline V gene encodes CDR1 SGHNT and CDR2 YENEEA. The CDR3 is 14 amino acids. V lost 5 bases to trimming and J lost 6 bases; unmatched junction nucleotides: 7. The CDR3 sequence is CASSAGTAINEQFF. The CDR3 DNA is TGTGCCAGCAGCGCCGGGACAGCTATCAATGAGCAGTTCTTC.

This clonotype appeared many times. This chain joins TRBV7-2 and TRBJ2-7; the D is unclear. This CDR3 has 14 amino acids. Per germline, CDR1 SGHTA and CDR2 FQGNSA. V was trimmed by 0 bases and J by 2 bases, leaving 8 bases between them. The CDR3 spells CASSLASVTYEQYF. The CDR3 nucleotides are TGTGCCAGCAGCTTAGCCAGCGTGACCTACGAGCAGTACTTC.

The V call is TRBV6-2 or TRBV6-3, the J call TRBJ2-7, with 8 positions matching TRBD1. CDR3 length equals 16 residues. The V gene end was trimmed by 8 bases and the J gene end by 3 bases; junction bases not matched to a gene: 15. Per the germline V gene, CDR1 is MNHEY and CDR2 is SVGEGT. CDR3 bases: TGTGCCAGCGCTTCCCTATGGGGACAGGCGAACTACGAGCAGTACTTC. Protein product: CASASLWGQANYEQYF.